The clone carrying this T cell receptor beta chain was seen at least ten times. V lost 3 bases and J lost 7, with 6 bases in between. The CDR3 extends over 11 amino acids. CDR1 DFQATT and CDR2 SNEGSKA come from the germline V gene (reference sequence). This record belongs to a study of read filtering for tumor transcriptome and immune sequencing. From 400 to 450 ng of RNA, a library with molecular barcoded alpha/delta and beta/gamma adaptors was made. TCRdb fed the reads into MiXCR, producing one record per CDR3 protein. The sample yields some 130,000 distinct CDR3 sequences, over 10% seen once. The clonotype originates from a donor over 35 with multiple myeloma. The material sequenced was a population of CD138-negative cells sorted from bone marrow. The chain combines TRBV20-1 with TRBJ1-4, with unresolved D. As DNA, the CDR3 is TGCAGTGCTAGTCGGGGTGAAAAACTGTTTTTT. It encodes CSASRGEKLFF.